These 24 T cell receptor beta chains originate from one sample sequenced in a study of blood T cell repertoires in COVID-19. The repertoire was sequenced with immunoSEQ multiplex PCR; TCRdb's copy has only in-frame clones and lacks some. The sample shows more than 250,000 clones, approximately 83% of them seen only once. What was sequenced was PBMCs or T cells enriched from blood (not recorded which). The receptor source for this set is a young man who had recovered from COVID-19.

The V and J genes are TRBV9 and TRBJ2-7; D gene ambiguous. Trimming pared 4 bases from V and 1 base from J, leaving 15 bases between. From germline, CDR1 is SGDLS and CDR2 YYNGEE. CDR3 length: 15 amino acids. The CDR3 DNA reads as TGTGCCAGCAGCCCCGACTGGAAAAGTTCCTACGAGCAGTACTTC. Amino acid sequence: CASSPDWKSSYEQYF.

J is TRBJ2-1 and V is TRBV4-2; 12 bases are a match to TRBD2. Per the germline V gene, CDR1 is LGHNA and CDR2 is YNFKEQ. The ends lost 2 bases at V and 6 bases at J; junction bases unmatched: 5. The CDR3 runs 16 residues. CDR3 sequence (DNA): TGTGCCAGCAGCCAAAGGACTAGCGGGGCTTTCAATGAGCAGTTCTTC. This translates into CASSQRTSGAFNEQFF.

The chain recombines TRBV30 with TRBJ2-7, with 14 nucleotides matching TRBD2. Germline V CDR1 and CDR2: GTSNPN, SVGIG (reference sequence). The ends lost 2 bases at V and 6 bases at J; junction bases unmatched: 6. The CDR3 contains 15 residues. Written as DNA, the CDR3 is TGTGCCTGGAGTCCGCCGGGACTAGCGGGGGTCGAGCAGTACTTC. Translated: CAWSPPGLAGVEQYF.

This chain joins TRBV9 and TRBJ2-5, with unresolved D. Germline V lookup: CDR1 SGDLS, CDR2 YYNGEE. There are 15 residues in the CDR3. V was trimmed by 0 bases and J by 5 bases, leaving 14 bases between them. The CDR3 nucleotides read TGTGCCAGCAGCGTAGGCGGCAACCCTCGGGAGACCCAGTACTTC. Residues: CASSVGGNPRETQYF.

This chain links TRBV5-1 with TRBJ2-7; 13 bases match TRBD2. Germline CDR1 is SGHRS and CDR2 is YFSETQ. The CDR3 extends over 15 amino acids. J was trimmed by 3 bases and V by 4 bases; bases with no gene match: 4. The CDR3: CASSIGTSGDYEQYF. CDR3 coding DNA: TGCGCCAGCAGCATCGGGACTAGCGGGGACTACGAGCAGTACTTC. Drawing the rest from reference TRBV5-1 and TRBJ2-7, the complete variable domain is KAGVTQTPRYLIKTRGQQVTLSCSPISGHRSVSWYQQTPGQGLQFLFEYFSETQRNKGNFPGRFSGRQFSNSRSEMNVSTLELGDSALYLCASSIGTSGDYEQYFGPGTRLTVT.

Notes on this clone: This same CDR3 is encoded by further DNA sequences in the sample. The chain links TRBV5-5 to TRBJ1-6; D remains unclear. This CDR3 contains 15 residues. The germline V gene encodes CDR1 SGHKS and CDR2 YYEKEE (reference sequence). Trimming removed 0 bases from V and 3 bases from J, with 7 bases in between. The CDR3 sequence is CASSLAAGYNSPLHF. The CDR3 bases are TGTGCCAGCAGCTTGGCGGCAGGCTATAATTCACCCCTCCACTTT.

There are a few counts of this clone. The genes are TRBV6-1 and TRBJ2-1, with 10 nucleotides matching TRBD2. V trimming: 3 bases; J trimming: 4 bases; junction bases outside the gene matches: 3. Germline V gene lookup returns CDR1 MNHNS and CDR2 SASEGT. CDR3 length: 15 amino acids. The CDR3 loop reads CASSESSGGYNEQFF. In DNA, the CDR3 is TGTGCCAGCAGTGAGTCTAGCGGGGGATACAATGAGCAGTTCTTC.

This clone was found once. The chain employs TRBV6-5 and TRBJ1-2; D is undetermined. The CDR3 is 11 residues long. Between the trimmed V and J ends, which lost 6 bases and 6 bases, there was a span of 8 bases. Germline-derived CDR1 and CDR2 are MNHEY and SVGAGI. For the CDR3, the DNA is TGTGCCAGCAGGACATTACATGGCTACACCTTC. Amino acid sequence: CASRTLHGYTF.

This clone has ten or more counts. The chain employs TRBV2 and TRBJ2-1; 7 positions agree with TRBD2. There are 14 residues in the CDR3. Germline V lookup: CDR1 SNHLY, CDR2 FYNNEI. With 6 bases clipped from V and 1 base from J, the junction kept 3 bases outside the gene matches. CDR3 sequence (DNA): TGTGCCAGCAGACGCGGGGGTTCCTACAATGAGCAGTTCTTC. Its protein product is CASRRGGSYNEQFF. Complete variable domain (other parts from reference TRBV2 and TRBJ2-1): EPEVTQTPSHQVTQMGQEVILRCVPISNHLYFYWYRQILGQKVEFLVSFYNNEISEKSEIFDDQFSVERPDGSNFTLKIRSTKLEDSAMYFCASRRGGSYNEQFFGPGTRLTVL.

This clone was observed a single time. The gene calls are TRBV7-9 and TRBJ1-5, with D unresolved. With 1 base removed from V and 5 bases from J, the gap between germline ends came to 12 bases. The CDR3 is made up of 15 amino acids. Germline values: CDR1 SEHNR, CDR2 FQNEAQ (reference sequence). The CDR3 coding sequence is TGTGCCAGCAGCTTAGGAGGGAATCAGGATCAGCCCCAGCATTTT. It codes for CASSLGGNQDQPQHF.

To note about this clone: Germline is not matched at one junction end, which may reflect a read error. V usage is TRBV6-2 or TRBV6-3 and J usage is TRBJ1-1; D gene unclear. The CDR3 loop spans 17 amino acids. The V gene's germline CDR1 is MNHEY and CDR2 SVGEGT. The CDR3 DNA is TGTGCCAGCAGCTACTTACTAATAGGCTCGGCGGGGACTGAAGCTTTCTTT. Encoded protein: CASSYLLIGSAGTEAFF.

The CDR3 loop is CASSSTGGEGPQHF. The CDR3 DNA is TGCGCCAGCAGCTCAACAGGGGGTGAGGGGCCCCAGCATTTT. The gene calls are TRBV5-1 and TRBJ1-5, with 8 bases matching TRBD1. The CDR3 spans 14 residues. CDR1 and CDR2 from the germline V gene are SGHRS and YFSETQ. J was trimmed by 9 bases and V by 3 bases; bases with no gene match: 8.

CDR3 nucleotide sequence: TGTGCCAGCAGCCCTGGGACTAGCGGGGGGCTTGTTACAGATACGCAGTATTTT. It is translated as CASSPGTSGGLVTDTQYF. The chain has TRBV5-4 and TRBJ2-3; TRBD2 agrees at 15 bases. The CDR3 loop spans 18 amino acids. V dropped 4 bases and J dropped 3; count of bases not matched to a gene: 9. CDR1 and CDR2 from the germline V gene are SGHNT and YYREEE (reference sequence).

The rearrangement links TRBV2 to TRBJ1-2, with D uncertain. The ends were cut back, 4 bases at V and 4 bases at J, with 16 bases in the middle. From germline, CDR1 is SNHLY and CDR2 FYNNEI. The CDR3 covers 15 residues. The DNA of the CDR3 is TGTGCCAGCAGTGGTAGTAAAAACGTACCCTATGGCTACACCTTC. Its translation is CASSGSKNVPYGYTF.

CDR3 in amino acids: CASRPRQGWVAFF. The CDR3 DNA follows: TGTGCCAGCAGGCCTCGACAGGGATGGGTAGCTTTCTTT. This chain uses TRBV7-2 with TRBJ1-1; 7 bases map to TRBD1. CDR1 is SGHTA, CDR2 FQGNSA, per germline. V shed 6 bases, J shed 10 bases, and the junction held 11 bases outside the gene matches. This CDR3 has 13 residues.

The chain carries TRBV5-1 and TRBJ1-1, with 9 bases matching TRBD1. From germline, CDR1 is SGHRS and CDR2 YFSETQ. CDR3 length equals 17 residues. V was clipped by 4 bases and J by 10 bases; unmatched bases: 20. The DNA for the CDR3 is TGCGCCAGCAGCCCGGGACAGGGATTGGTCTCGGGGGTGGGAGCTTTCTTT. Its translation is CASSPGQGLVSGVGAFF.

This clone has only one observation. The CDR3, as DNA: TGTGCCAGCAGCGCCGGACAGGGGGCGATCGACTATGGCTACACCTTC. This gives the protein CASSAGQGAIDYGYTF. The chain couples TRBV7-9 to TRBJ1-2; 11 bases are a match to TRBD1. V was pared by 5 bases and J by 3 bases, with 8 bases of the junction left unmatched. CDR1 SEHNR and CDR2 FQNEAQ come from the germline V gene (reference sequence). The CDR3 runs to 16 residues.

The chain carries TRBV11-2 and TRBJ1-1; weak D call: TRBD1 (5 bases). Trimming left V 5 bases short and J 7 bases short, with 11 bases between. This CDR3 has 12 residues. Looked up from germline, CDR1 is SGHAT and CDR2 is FQNNGV. The CDR3 is CASSQPGIEAFF. The DNA for the CDR3 is TGTGCCAGCAGCCAACCAGGGATTGAAGCTTTCTTT.

V gene TRBV27 combines with J gene TRBJ2-7, with TRBD2 matching 11 bases. Germline V lookup: CDR1 MNHEY, CDR2 SMNVEV (reference sequence). With 5 bases clipped from V and 7 bases from J, the junction kept 7 bases outside the gene matches. The length of the CDR3 is 14 residues. The CDR3 region is CASSRQLAGAEQYF. The CDR3 DNA is TGTGCCAGCAGTCGCCAACTAGCGGGGGCTGAGCAGTACTTC.

Of note for this clone: The junction departs from germline at one end; a sequencing error may be responsible. CDR3 nucleotide sequence: TGTGCTAGCAGCTTATCCACGAGCGGGGGAACGAGGGAGCTGTTTTTT. Its protein is CASSLSTSGGTRELFF. The chain uses TRBV7-7 and TRBJ2-2; 8 bases are shared with TRBD2. Per germline, CDR1 SSHAT and CDR2 FNYEAQ (reference sequence). This CDR3 comprises 16 residues.

The chain uses TRBV9 and TRBJ1-3; a possible D gene is TRBD1 (5 bases). The CDR3 runs 15 residues. The V gene's germline CDR1 is SGDLS and CDR2 YYNGEE. V was cut by 5 bases and J by 2 bases, with 14 bases left in between. CDR3 amino acids: CASSETQATGNTIYF. The CDR3 DNA is TGTGCCAGCAGTGAGACACAGGCGACTGGAAACACCATATATTTT.

This sequence joins TRBV29-1 and TRBJ1-2; D ambiguous. The CDR3 covers 11 residues. CDR1 is SQVTM, CDR2 ANQGSEA, per germline. Trimming removed 4 bases at V and 10 bases at J, with 13 bases between. CDR3 amino acids: CSVVETRDYTF. CDR3 DNA: TGCAGCGTTGTGGAGACCCGTGACTACACCTTC.

The chain links TRBV9 to TRBJ1-1; weak D call: TRBD1 (5 bases). The V end was cut by 4 bases, the J end by 4 bases, with 14 bases between. The CDR3 contains 14 residues. Germline CDR1 reads SGDLS; CDR2 reads YYNGEE. The CDR3 reads CASSLEGRGTEAFF. The CDR3, as DNA: TGTGCCAGCAGCCTCGAGGGGCGGGGCACTGAAGCTTTCTTT.

The chain carries TRBV19 and TRBJ1-2, with 11 bases lining up with TRBD1. Germline CDR1 and CDR2: LNHDA and SQIVND (reference sequence). This CDR3 is 12 amino acids long. V trimming: 7 bases; J trimming: 8 bases; junction bases outside the gene matches: 3. In DNA form, the CDR3 reads TGTGCCAGTAAGGGACAGGGGGGCGGCTACACCTTC. This gives the protein CASKGQGGGYTF.